This section outlines one T cell receptor beta chain sequence together with its context. Its cognate antigen is unknown. Deletions cut 0 bases from V and 0 bases from J, with 10 bases between. From germline, CDR1 is SGHRS and CDR2 YFSETQ. The CDR3 spans 16 residues. The data originate from a study of a mutant IDH1 vaccine in newly diagnosed glioma. In the study overall: Earlier care involved radiotherapy, temozolomide, or both, and the majority received both. Study-level points and caveats: Seemingly, top peripheral T cell clonotype changes bore no relation to pseudoprogression.

TCRdb's table, derived via immunoSEQ multiplex PCR, lists solely in-frame clones and lacks some. The sample has about 88,000 clones, approximately 80% seen once. The sample's time point: baseline, week 1 (first vaccination visit). Treatment reported: pre-vaccination baseline after standard-of-care therapy. New IDH1-mutant, ATRX-lost WHO grade 3 or 4 astrocytomas occurred in donors. The chain links TRBV5-1 to TRBJ1-3; D is unclear. The TCR originated in a man aged 40-50 years with glioma. Some clones in this sample may be carry-over from other donors' samples. Sequenced material: PBMCs, taken from a glioma patient treated with radiotherapy, temozolomide or both. The DNA of the CDR3 is TGCGCCAGCAGCTTGGCGGGAGGAGTCTCTGGAAACACCATATATTTT. This gives the protein CASSLAGGVSGNTIYF. The whole variable domain, filled in from reference TRBV5-1 and TRBJ1-3, reads KAGVTQTPRYLIKTRGQQVTLSCSPISGHRSVSWYQQTPGQGLQFLFEYFSETQRNKGNFPGRFSGRQFSNSRSEMNVSTLELGDSALYLCASSLAGGVSGNTIYFGEGSWLTVV.